The clone carrying this T cell receptor (beta chain) showed up many times. This specimen belongs to a study of T-cell reconstitution after alpha-beta-depleted transplantation in children. Preparing the TCRbeta library involved the use of unique molecular identifiers. Each CDR3 protein gets one entry after TCRdb re-called the PCR reads with MiXCR. The sample consists of hundreds of thousands of distinct CDR3 sequences, under 12% of them appearing once. This specimen consisted of PBMCs from the stem cell graft donor, obtained from the stem cell graft. This clonotype was obtained from a human donor who donated a stem cell graft to a child with acute myeloid leukemia.

The DNA of the CDR3 is TGCGCCAGCAGCCAAGGAATGGATTACGGGGAGCTGTTTTTT. Amino acid sequence: CASSQGMDYGELFF. The chain employs TRBV4-3 and TRBJ2-2; D is unclear. The CDR3 extends over 14 amino acids. V dropped 1 base and J dropped 7 bases, with 10 bases sitting between them. Germline V lookup: CDR1 LGHNA, CDR2 YSLEER.